The table lists the clone carrying this T cell receptor beta chain with a count of one. The data stem from a study of long-term antiretroviral therapy in people with HIV. The germline CDR1 and CDR2 sequences are WSHSY and SAAADI. The CDR3 contains 11 residues. V lost 5 bases, J lost 9 bases, and 8 bases lay in between. Survey-level resolution applied to immunoSEQ assay v3.0. Clones were read by immunoSEQ multiplex PCR, and TCRdb kept only the in-frame ones, dropping some. There are almost 35,000 clones in the sample; about 85% occur only once, and 4.8% lies in the top ten. Sequencing was performed on unsorted PBMCs, taken roughly 2.9 years before starting antiretroviral therapy. This chain joins TRBV10-2 and TRBJ2-1; no clear D gene. The source is a woman in her 30s with HIV. The CDR3 spells CASSTAFEQFF. The DNA of the CDR3 is TGCGCCAGCAGTACGGCGTTTGAGCAGTTCTTC.